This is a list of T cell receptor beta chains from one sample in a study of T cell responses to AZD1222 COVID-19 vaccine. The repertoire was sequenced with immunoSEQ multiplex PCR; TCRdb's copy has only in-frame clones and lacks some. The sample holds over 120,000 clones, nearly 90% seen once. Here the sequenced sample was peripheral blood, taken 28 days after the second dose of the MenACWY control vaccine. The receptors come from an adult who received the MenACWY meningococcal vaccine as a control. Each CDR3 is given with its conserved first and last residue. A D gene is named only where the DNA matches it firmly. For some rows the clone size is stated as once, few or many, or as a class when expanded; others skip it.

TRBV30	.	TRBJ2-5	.	TGTGCCTGGAGTGTACAGGTCCTAGAGACCCAGTACTTC	CAWSVQVLETQYF
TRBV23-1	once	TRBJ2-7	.	TGCGCCAGCAGTCAAAAGGCAGGGGGGTCTGGCGAGCAGTACTTC	CASSQKAGGSGEQYF
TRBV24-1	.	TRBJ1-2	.	TGTGCCACCAGTGCCTCCAGTGAGGGCTACACCTTC	CATSASSEGYTF
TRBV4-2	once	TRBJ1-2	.	TGTGCCAGCAGCCAAGATAGGACAGACTATGGCTACACCTTC	CASSQDRTDYGYTF
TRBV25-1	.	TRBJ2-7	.	TGTGCCAGCAAAGAAACCCCGGGACACAAGTTCTCCTACGAGCAGTACTTC	CASKETPGHKFSYEQYF
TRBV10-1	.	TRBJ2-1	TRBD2	TGCGCCAGCAGTGAGATTCCCAGCGGGAGTTACAATGAGCAGTTCTTC	CASSEIPSGSYNEQFF
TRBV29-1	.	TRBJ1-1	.	TGCAGCGGCCGGTCCTCCCCTGAAGCTTTCTTT	CSGRSSPEAFF
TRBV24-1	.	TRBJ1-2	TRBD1	TGTGCCACCAGTGACCCGACAGGGTATGGCTACACCTTC	CATSDPTGYGYTF
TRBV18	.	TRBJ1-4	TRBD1	TGTGCCAGCTCACCACCGGGACAGAGCTATGAAAAACTGTTTTTT	CASSPPGQSYEKLFF
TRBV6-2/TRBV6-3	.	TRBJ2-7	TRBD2	TGTGCCAGCAGTGGGGGGGAGGGTCCCGACGAGCAGTACTTC	CASSGGEGPDEQYF
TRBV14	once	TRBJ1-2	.	TGTGCCAGCAGCCAAGGGACCTACGGAGATGGCTACACCTTC	CASSQGTYGDGYTF
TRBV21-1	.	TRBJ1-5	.	TGTGCCAGCAGCAAACCCCTATTCGGGAGGGAGCAGGCGAGCAATCAGCCCCAGCATTTT	CASSKPLFGREQASNQPQHF
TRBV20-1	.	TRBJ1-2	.	TGCAGTGCTAGAGCTCTGGATGGCTACACCTTC	CSARALDGYTF
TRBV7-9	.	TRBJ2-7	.	TGTGCCAGCAGCTCCCTAGTCCCCGCGGGCCCTCACTACGAGCAGTACTTC	CASSSLVPAGPHYEQYF
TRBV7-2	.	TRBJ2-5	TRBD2	TGTGCCAGCAGCTTATTGGTGGCGGGAGGTCTTGGAGAGACCCAGTACTTC	CASSLLVAGGLGETQYF
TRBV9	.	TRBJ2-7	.	TGTGCCAGCAGCGTAGCGGGACCAGGATACGAGCAGTACTTC	CASSVAGPGYEQYF
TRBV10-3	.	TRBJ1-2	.	TGTGCCATCAGTAGCGACAGAAACTATGGCTACACCTTC	CAISSDRNYGYTF
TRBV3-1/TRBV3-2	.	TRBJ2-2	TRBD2	TGTGCCAGCAGTACAGCGGGGGGATTATACGGGGAGCTGTTTTTT	CASSTAGGLYGELFF
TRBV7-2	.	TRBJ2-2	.	TGTGCCAGCAGCTCTCGACAGGCCGGGGAGCTGTTTTTT	CASSSRQAGELFF
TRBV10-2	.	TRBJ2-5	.	TGCGCCAGCAGTGAGTCGTGGAGGGACGAGACCCAGTACTTC	CASSESWRDETQYF
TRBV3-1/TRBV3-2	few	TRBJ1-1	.	TGTGCCAGCGGGGGGGGCACTGAAGCTTTCTTT	CASGGGTEAFF
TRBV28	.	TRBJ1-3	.	TGTGCCAGCAGTCCACAGGCGTCCGGGAGTGGAAACACCATATATTTT	CASSPQASGSGNTIYF
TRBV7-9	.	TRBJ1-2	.	TGTGCCAGCAGCTTAGGGGGAGACTATGGCTACACCTTC	CASSLGGDYGYTF
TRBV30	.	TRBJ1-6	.	TGTGCCTGGACCCCCTCGGGTCTCATCAATTCACCCCTCCACTTT	CAWTPSGLINSPLHF
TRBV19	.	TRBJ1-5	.	TGTGCCAGTACCCCCGGAGGGGGGAATCAGCCCCAGCATTTT	CASTPGGGNQPQHF
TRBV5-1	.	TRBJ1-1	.	TGCGCCAGCAGCTCCGGGATGCGGGACGCGGCTGAAGCTTTCTTT	CASSSGMRDAAEAFF
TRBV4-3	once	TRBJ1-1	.	TGCGCCAGCAGCCATGGTCAGGGGACCACTGAAGCTTTCTTT	CASSHGQGTTEAFF
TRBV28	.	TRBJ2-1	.	TGTGCCAGCACCTTGGACAATGAGCAGTTCTTC	CASTLDNEQFF
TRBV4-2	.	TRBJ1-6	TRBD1	TGTGCCAGCAGCAGGGAGACTGACAGGGGCGATTCACCCCTCCACTTT	CASSRETDRGDSPLHF
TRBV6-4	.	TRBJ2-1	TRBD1	TGTGCCAGCAGTGACGAAGGGGGCGAAAATGAGCAGTTCTTC	CASSDEGGENEQFF
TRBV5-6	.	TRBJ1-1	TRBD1	TGTGCCAGCAGCTGGGGACAGGCTACCGAAGCTTTCTTT	CASSWGQATEAFF
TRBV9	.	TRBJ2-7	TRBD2	TGTGCCAGCAGCCCCGGGCCTAGCGGGAAAGAAGACGAGCAGTACTTC	CASSPGPSGKEDEQYF
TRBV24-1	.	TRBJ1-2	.	TGTGCCACCAGTGATTTAGGTGGTCCCGGGCTCGGTGGCTACACCTTC	CATSDLGGPGLGGYTF
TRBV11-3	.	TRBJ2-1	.	TGTGCCAGCAGCAGGGACCGTTACAATGAGCAGTTCTTC	CASSRDRYNEQFF
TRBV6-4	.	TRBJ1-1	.	TGTGCCAGCAGTGACTCGACAGACATGAACACTGAAGCTTTCTTT	CASSDSTDMNTEAFF
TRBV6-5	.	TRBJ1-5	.	TGTGCCAGCAGTTCGACCGGGATACTCTATCAGCCCCAGCATTTT	CASSSTGILYQPQHF
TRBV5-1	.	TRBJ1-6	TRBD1	TGCGCCAGCAGCGCAGGACAGGGAAGGGATTCACCCCTCCACTTT	CASSAGQGRDSPLHF
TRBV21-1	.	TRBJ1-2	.	TGTGCCAGCAGCAAATTCCAGGGGGACTATGGCTACACCTTC	CASSKFQGDYGYTF
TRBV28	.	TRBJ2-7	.	TGTGCCAGCAGTCACGACAGTTTAGGTCGCGGCCCCCAACCCTACGAGCAGTACTTC	CASSHDSLGRGPQPYEQYF
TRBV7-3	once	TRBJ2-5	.	TGTGCCAGCAGCTTAAATCGGCAAGAGACCCAGTACTTC	CASSLNRQETQYF
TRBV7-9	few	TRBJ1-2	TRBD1	TGTGCCAGCAGCTCGGGGGACAGGCACTATGGCTACACCTTC	CASSSGDRHYGYTF
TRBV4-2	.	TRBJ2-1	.	TGTGCCAGCAGCCAAGAATTGGGCGGGGCATTGGGGGAGCAGTTCTTC	CASSQELGGALGEQFF
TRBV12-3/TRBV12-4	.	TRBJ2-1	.	TGTGCCAGCAGTTCGGAGACCTCCCAGTTCTTC	CASSSETSQFF
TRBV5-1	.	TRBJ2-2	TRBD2	TGCGCCAGCAGCTTAGAACTAGCGGGAGGCACCGGGGAGCTGTTTTTT	CASSLELAGGTGELFF
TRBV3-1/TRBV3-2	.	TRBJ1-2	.	TGTGCCAGCAGCCAAGTAACCAGGGGTTCTGGCTACACCTTC	CASSQVTRGSGYTF
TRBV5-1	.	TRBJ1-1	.	TGCGCCAGCAGCTTGAGGTCCCCGGACAGTTACCTGAACACTGAAGCTTTCTTT	CASSLRSPDSYLNTEAFF
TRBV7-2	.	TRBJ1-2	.	TGTGCCAGCAGCGTGATACAGGTCGGTGGCTACACCTTC	CASSVIQVGGYTF
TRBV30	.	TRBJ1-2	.	TGTGCCTTTTCGGAGGGCCCTAACTATGGCTACACCTTC	CAFSEGPNYGYTF
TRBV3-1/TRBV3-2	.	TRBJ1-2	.	TGTGCCAGCAGCCAAGGAGGGGGAAGCGGCTACACCTTC	CASSQGGGSGYTF